This T cell receptor beta chain was sequenced for a study of cytomegalovirus exposure and HLA in healthy donors. About the research overall: Early release data held tens of millions of unique TCRs from HLA-typed donors.

CDR1 LGHNA and CDR2 YSLEER come from the germline V gene. The CDR3 contains 15 residues. With V trimmed by 1 base and J by 9 bases, 4 bases remained unmatched. Amplification used 60 Vbeta primers and 13 Jbeta primers. Sequencing used immunoSEQ multiplex PCR; TCRdb keeps in-frame clones, though not all of them. The data contain fewer than 200,000 clones, roughly 84% of them singletons. Sequenced: PBMCs. The rearrangement uses TRBV4-3 and TRBJ2-1, with 12 bases lining up with TRBD2. The TCR originated in a male donor in good health and CMV-seronegative. The CDR3 sequence is CASSQASGRAAEQFF. In DNA, the CDR3 is TGCGCCAGCAGCCAAGCTAGCGGGAGGGCCGCTGAGCAGTTCTTC.